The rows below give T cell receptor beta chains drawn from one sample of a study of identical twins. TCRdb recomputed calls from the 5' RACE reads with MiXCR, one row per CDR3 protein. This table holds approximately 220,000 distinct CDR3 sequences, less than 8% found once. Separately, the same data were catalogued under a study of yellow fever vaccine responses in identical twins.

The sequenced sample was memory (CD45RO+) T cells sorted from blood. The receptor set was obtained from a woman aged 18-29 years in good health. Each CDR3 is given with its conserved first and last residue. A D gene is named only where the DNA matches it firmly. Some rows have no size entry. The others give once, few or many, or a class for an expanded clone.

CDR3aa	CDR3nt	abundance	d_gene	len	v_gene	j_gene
CASSPGSAYEQYF	TGTGCCAGCAGCCCCGGTAGCGCGTACGAGCAGTACTTC	-	-	13	TRBV7-3	TRBJ2-7
CASSRDRGYSPLHF	TGTGCCAGCAGCCGGGACAGGGGGTACTCACCCCTCCACTTT	-	TRBD1	14	TRBV7-2	TRBJ1-6
CASSLGGQGRGYTF	TGCGCCAGCAGCTTGGGCGGACAGGGACGTGGCTACACCTTC	many	TRBD1	14	TRBV5-1	TRBJ1-2
CSAPDWTGKNTEAFF	TGCAGTGCTCCAGATTGGACAGGGAAGAACACTGAAGCTTTCTTT	-	TRBD1	15	TRBV20-1	TRBJ1-1
CSAITGGGNEQFF	TGCAGTGCGATCACGGGCGGCGGGAATGAGCAGTTCTTC	many	-	13	TRBV20-1	TRBJ2-1
CASSPRQGYTGELFF	TGTGCCAGCAGCCCTCGACAGGGTTACACCGGGGAGCTGTTTTTT	few	TRBD1	15	TRBV14	TRBJ2-2
CASSWSPGNYEQYF	TGTGCCAGCAGTTGGTCCCCGGGCAACTACGAGCAGTACTTC	few	-	14	TRBV7-2	TRBJ2-7
CASSARTGIPSGANVLTF	TGTGCCAGCAGTGCGAGGACAGGGATTCCCTCTGGGGCCAACGTCCTGACTTTC	-	TRBD1	18	TRBV2	TRBJ2-6
CASSIPGRQNYGYTF	TGTGCCAGTAGTATCCCTGGCAGGCAGAACTATGGCTACACCTTC	few	-	15	TRBV19	TRBJ1-2
CASSLSIIRSTDTQYF	TGTGCCAGCAGCTTAAGTATCATCAGGAGCACAGATACGCAGTATTTT	few	-	16	TRBV7-8	TRBJ2-3
CASSLGRSSGANVLTF	TGTGCCAGCAGCTTAGGAAGGAGCTCTGGGGCCAACGTCCTGACTTTC	many	-	16	TRBV7-8	TRBJ2-6
CASAPRERDGELFF	TGTGCCAGCGCCCCCCGGGAGCGAGACGGGGAGCTGTTTTTT	-	-	14	TRBV19	TRBJ2-2
CASSFTKGEQFF	TGTGCCAGCAGCTTCACGAAAGGGGAGCAGTTCTTC	-	-	12	TRBV7-2	TRBJ2-1
CAILRGLGETQYF	TGTGCCATCTTGAGGGGATTGGGGGAGACCCAGTACTTC	few	-	13	TRBV10-3	TRBJ2-5
CASSFGDGQKFTF	TGTGCCAGCAGCTTTGGGGACGGCCAAAAGTTCACCTTC	few	-	13	TRBV7-9	TRBJ1-2
CATSGRGGNTGELFF	TGTGCCACCAGTGGCCGGGGGGGGAACACCGGGGAGCTGTTTTTT	many	TRBD2	15	TRBV24-1	TRBJ2-2